This T cell receptor beta chain appears in the sequencing data of a study of T-cell memory formation after mild COVID-19 (dated by TCRdb to the early 2020s). General notes on the study: TCR sequence clusters from the two donors were found to be largely donor specific. T-cell clones expanding and contracting after mild COVID-19 in a couple of donors were tracked by longitudinal TCRalpha and TCRbeta repertoire sequencing. Two young, previously healthy adult volunteers made up the cohort, one male and one female.

V lost 6 bases and J lost 4 bases; the stretch between them is 7 bases long. Counted from cysteine to phenylalanine, this CDR3 has 12 amino acids. Just CDR3 DNA is preserved here, 36 bases in frame from base 1. Per the germline V gene (reference sequence), MNHNY is the CDR1 and SVGAGI is the CDR2. Results the study describes overall, beyond this receptor: The second-wave clones that peaked on day 37 were not confirmed to be SARS-CoV-2 specific. Only a couple of mild cases were covered in the study, and larger cohorts including severe cases with pre-infection samples were considered necessary. Clones that contracted from day 15 to 85 showed balanced CD4/CD8 phenotypes, whereas a second wave of clones that expanded from day 15 to 37 leaned towards CD4+. Some responding clones were detected in pre-infection memory, which suggested that pre-existing cross-reactive memory T cells had joined the SARS-CoV-2 response. Contracting CD4+ clones appeared mostly in the CM and EM memory subsets, whereas CD8+ clones were enriched in EMRA.

Ficoll-Paque density gradient centrifugation was used to isolate PBMCs. Sequencing was carried out with an Illumina NovaSeq 6000. cDNA libraries for TCRalpha and TCRbeta were prepared by 5'RACE using constant-segment primers, with sample barcodes and unique molecular identifiers added. Trizol reagent was used to extract RNA from every sample. The libraries were amplified in two PCR steps, and the second step added a second sample barcode and Illumina TruSeq adapters. The libraries were sequenced on an Illumina NovaSeq using 2 x 150 bp paired-end reads. As for the authors' bioinformatics: The reads were demultiplexed and collapsed into UMI-guided consensus sequences using migec v1.2.7. Using mixcr v2.1.11, UMI consensuses were aligned to TRA and TRB V and J templates and then assembled into clonotypes. Expanded or contracted clonotypes were those called significant by both edgeR and NoisET, with noise models trained on biological replicates. edgeR calls used a false discovery rate-adjusted p below 0.01 and a log2 fold-change threshold of 1. As an exploratory analysis of dynamics, max-normalized trajectories of the 1000 most abundant clonotypes were examined by PCA with hierarchical clustering. Separately sequenced CD4+ and CD8+ repertoires were used to assign the CD4 or CD8 phenotype of responding clones. TCRdb reprocessing: public reads trimmed at Q25 with fastp, clones called with MiXCR, in-frame beta chains kept. Rows are unified per CDR3 protein, each entry keeping the most common DNA and genes. TCRdb, rather than the study authors, made the V and J calls. The sample contains about 470,000 distinct CDR3 sequences, about 20% of them found a single time. The biggest ten clones account for 9% to 15% of the sample.

Remarks on this clonotype: Its target antigen remains unknown. Base-call qualities are not available, and no considerably larger clone is one nucleotide away.

Specimen: PBMCs or a T cell subset sorted from them (not recorded which). The source of this sequence is an adult woman who had mild COVID-19 (a few samples of this study predate the infection). The sample titles of this study are shuffled in the database, so cell type and time point are left out; the donor was told from shared clones. Recombination linked TRBV6-6 to TRBJ1-5, with the identity of the D gene unclear. The nucleotide sequence reads as follows: TGTGCCAGCAGAAACGTTAATCAGCCCCAGCATTTT. Translation gives CASRNVNQPQHF.